These 7 T cell receptor beta chains share one sample of origin, sequenced in a study of blood T cell repertoires in COVID-19. Sequenced by immunoSEQ multiplex PCR; TCRdb stores in-frame clones only, minus some. This table holds 100,000 to 150,000 clones, 65% to 80% found once. The sample taken for sequencing was peripheral blood. These receptors originate from a man between 65 and 85 years old with acute or convalescent COVID-19.

This clone appeared once. The V and J genes are TRBV7-3 and TRBJ2-1, with 13 bases fitting TRBD2. The trim removed 8 bases at V and 0 bases at J, leaving 4 bases unmatched. The CDR3 totals 16 residues. Germline V lookup: CDR1 SGHTA, CDR2 FQGTGA. CDR3 DNA: TGTGCCAGCGGGAGGACTAGCGGGAGCTCCTACAATGAGCAGTTCTTC. Its protein is CASGRTSGSSYNEQFF. Full variable domain (missing parts from reference TRBV7-3 and TRBJ2-1): GAGVSQTPSNKVTEKGKYVELRCDPISGHTALYWYRQSLGQGPEFLIYFQGTGAADDSGLPNDRFFAVRPEGSVSTLKIQRTERGDSAVYLCASGRTSGSSYNEQFFGPGTRLTVL.

The chain uses TRBV30 and TRBJ2-3; D unclear. Trimming pared 1 base from V and 1 base from J, leaving 9 bases between. The CDR3 loop spans 14 amino acids. Germline assignment: CDR1 GTSNPN and CDR2 SVGIG (reference sequence). The CDR3 sequence is CAWSASSGTDTQYF. In nucleotides, the CDR3 is TGTGCCTGGAGTGCCTCCAGCGGCACAGATACGCAGTATTTT.

V usage is TRBV7-9 and J usage is TRBJ1-5; D is undetermined. V gave up 1 base and J gave up 1 base, with 5 bases separating them. This CDR3 comprises 14 residues. Germline CDR1 SEHNR, CDR2 FQNEAQ (reference sequence). CDR3 residues: CASSLGPSNQPQHF. CDR3 in DNA: TGTGCCAGCAGCTTAGGTCCGAGCAATCAGCCCCAGCATTTT.

The chain is built from TRBV4-1 and TRBJ1-1, with D uncertain. The CDR3 runs 14 residues. The V gene lost 0 bases and the J gene lost 3 bases, with 8 bases spanning the gap. Germline CDR1 and CDR2: MGHRA and YSYEKL. The CDR3: CASSQETDYTEAFF. Written as DNA, the CDR3 is TGCGCCAGCAGCCAAGAAACAGATTACACTGAAGCTTTCTTT.

V usage is TRBV29-1 and J usage is TRBJ2-7; 7 bases are shared with TRBD1. This CDR3 spans 13 amino acids. Germline V gives CDR1 SQVTM, CDR2 ANQGSEA. V lost 6 bases to trimming and J lost 0 bases; unmatched junction nucleotides: 5. CDR3 DNA sequence: TGCAGCGTATCGACAGGGTCCTCCTACGAGCAGTACTTC. Its translation is CSVSTGSSYEQYF.

The rearrangement links TRBV2 to TRBJ2-3, with D perhaps matching TRBD2 (5 bases). Germline V gene sequence: CDR1 SNHLY, CDR2 FYNNEI. The ends were cut back, 4 bases at V and 5 bases at J, with 10 bases in the middle. The CDR3 consists of 13 residues. The CDR3 DNA reads as TGTGCCAGCAGTGGTCGGGGTTTAGATACGCAGTATTTT. Amino acid sequence: CASSGRGLDTQYF.

This clone was found once. The rearrangement uses TRBV19 and TRBJ1-6, with D possibly matching TRBD1 (5 bases). CDR3 length equals 14 residues. Between the trimmed V and J ends, which lost 5 bases and 8 bases, there was a span of 13 bases. The germline V gene encodes CDR1 LNHDA and CDR2 SQIVND (reference sequence). The CDR3: CASSVQVLDSPLHF. CDR3 coding DNA: TGTGCCAGTAGTGTACAGGTACTCGATTCACCCCTCCACTTT.